This entry is about one T cell receptor beta chain. This clone's antigen is unknown. Base qualities are missing; no much larger clone stands one base away. This record comes from a study of blood T cell repertoires in COVID-19 (dated by TCRdb to between 2020 and 2021). A note on the overall study: The collaborator samples originated in the United States, Italy and Spain and spanned the acute and convalescent phases of COVID-19. HLA class I and class II types, where available, came from metadata supplied by the sample provider rather than from assay-based typing. The prospective study material was composed of cDNA or gDNA derived from T cells, B-cell-depleted T cells, or PBMCs. The sample metadata nearly always contained a de-identified subject ID, COVID-19 status, age in years and sex. Subjects who had been exposed to COVID-19, were actively infected with it, or had recovered from it provided the deeply sampled blood TCRbeta repertoires that made up the dataset. Samples were obtained from the ongoing ImmuneRACE study (first 160 participants) and from about 1,300 subjects provided by 6 global collaborators. The repertoires were made available in a free public database intended to serve as a resource for research on the immune response to SARS-CoV-2. On the study overall, not on this receptor specifically: Clinical and demographic metadata were provided uncurated, with the amount varying by source and participant.

One collaborating source in Seattle enrolled patients during active infection and followed them longitudinally through the course of disease. Whole blood was collected in K2EDTA tubes by collaborating institutions according to the institutions' own protocols. For TCRbeta analysis, collaborators shipped samples as frozen whole blood, isolated PBMCs, or DNA extracted from either of those sample types. The immunoSEQ Assay, a bias-controlled multiplex PCR, was used to amplify TCRbeta CDR3 regions from genomic DNA. As for the original processing: Within the assay, amplification of reference gene primers was used to estimate how many nucleated cells each sample contained. To quantify the absolute abundance of each unique TCRbeta CDR3 rearrangement, sequence reads were collapsed and filtered. For each sample, productive Simpson clonality was calculated as the square root of Simpson's diversity index across productive rearrangements. TCRdb took over this immuneACCESS table, retaining in-frame rearrangements with V and J assigned. Such tables are incomplete; in checked studies, under half of the missing clones stem from an unresolved V gene, and the remainder is unexplained. D and trimming were read from the DNA, whereas the V and J calls and clone size are those reported in that table. A total of some 260,000 clones appear in this sample, approximately 89% of them only once. About a tenth of the sample comes from the top ten.

Specimen: peripheral blood. This TCR came from an older woman with COVID-19, enrolled during active disease.

The CDR3 protein sequence reads: CASSQDPRGANTEAFF. The nucleotides read TGCGCCAGCAGCCAAGATCCTCGGGGGGCGAACACTGAAGCTTTCTTT. In this chain, TRBV4-1 is recombined with TRBJ1-1; the D region possibly corresponds to TRBD1 (6 bases align). The CDR3 covers 16 residues, taking in both the cysteine and the phenylalanine. Left in the record is the CDR3 DNA by itself, 48 bases read in frame from the first base. V gives up 0 bases and J gives up 1 base, and the segment between their germline ends measures 12 bases. As encoded in the germline V gene, CDR1 is MGHRA while CDR2 is YSYEKL.